This T cell receptor beta chain appears in the sequencing data of a study of blood T cell repertoires in COVID-19. Produced via immunoSEQ multiplex PCR; TCRdb's table is partial and in-frame only. The data contain 260,000 or so clones, 80% to 90% of them seen just once; the ten biggest clones take up roughly 5.8%. Sequenced sample: peripheral blood. The receptor comes from a man older than 75 with acute or convalescent COVID-19.

CDR3 protein: CASSIRDTYEQYF. The CDR3, as DNA: TGTGCCAGCAGTATCCGGGACACCTACGAGCAGTACTTC. The V gene is TRBV27, the J gene TRBJ2-7; tentative D call: TRBD1 (6 bases). V shed 5 bases and J shed 2 bases, with 10 bases lying between them. Germline assignment: CDR1 MNHEY and CDR2 SMNVEV (reference sequence). This CDR3 contains 13 residues.